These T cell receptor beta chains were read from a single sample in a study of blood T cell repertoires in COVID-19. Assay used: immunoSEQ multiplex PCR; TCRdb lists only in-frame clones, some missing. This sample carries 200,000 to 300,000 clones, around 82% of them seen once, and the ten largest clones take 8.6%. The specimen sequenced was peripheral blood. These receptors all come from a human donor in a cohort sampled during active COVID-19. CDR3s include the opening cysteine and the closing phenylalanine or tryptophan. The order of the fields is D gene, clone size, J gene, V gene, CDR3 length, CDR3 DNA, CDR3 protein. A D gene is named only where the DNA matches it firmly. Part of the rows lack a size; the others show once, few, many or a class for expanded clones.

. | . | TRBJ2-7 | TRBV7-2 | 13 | TGTGCCAGCAGCTTAGAGAGCTCCTACGAGCAGTACTTC | CASSLESSYEQYF
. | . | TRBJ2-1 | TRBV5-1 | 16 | TGCGCCAGCAGCTTGGAACCAGCAGGCTCCTACAATGAGCAGTTCTTC | CASSLEPAGSYNEQFF
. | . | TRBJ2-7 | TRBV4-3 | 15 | TGCGCCAGCAGCCAAGACCTGCGGACACCCTACGAGCAGTACTTC | CASSQDLRTPYEQYF
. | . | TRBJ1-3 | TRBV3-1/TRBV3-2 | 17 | TGTGCCAGCAGCCAAGGGCGGGGGTTGGGCTCTGGAAACACCATATATTTT | CASSQGRGLGSGNTIYF
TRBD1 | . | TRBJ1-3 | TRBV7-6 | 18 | TGTGCCAGCAGCCCCCTGGGGACAGGGAGCTACTCTGGAAACACCATATATTTT | CASSPLGTGSYSGNTIYF
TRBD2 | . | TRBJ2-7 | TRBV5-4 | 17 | TGTGCCAGCAGCAGGAAAGCGGGAGGGCCGAGTTCCTACGAGCAGTACTTC | CASSRKAGGPSSYEQYF
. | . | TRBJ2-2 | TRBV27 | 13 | TGTGCCAGCAGTCAACAGGGCACCGGGGAGCTGTTTTTT | CASSQQGTGELFF
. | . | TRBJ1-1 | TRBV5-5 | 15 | TGTGCCAGCACCTGGGCTACGGAGGTGAACACTGAAGCTTTCTTT | CASTWATEVNTEAFF
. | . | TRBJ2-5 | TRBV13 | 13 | TGTGCCAGCAGCTTAGGGGGCTTGGAGACCCAGTACTTC | CASSLGGLETQYF
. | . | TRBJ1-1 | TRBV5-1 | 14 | TGCGCCAGCAGCACCAAGCCCCCGAACACTGAAGCTTTCTTT | CASSTKPPNTEAFF
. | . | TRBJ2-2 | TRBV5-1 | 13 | TGCGCCAGCAGCCGGGGGGCCACCGGGGAGCTGTTTTTT | CASSRGATGELFF
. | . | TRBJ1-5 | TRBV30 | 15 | TGTGCCTGGAGCAGGGAATGCCGTGTATGTCAGCCCCAGCATTTT | CAWSRECRVCQPQHF
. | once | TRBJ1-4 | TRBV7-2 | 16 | TGTGCCAGCAGGGATACAGGGTTCATTACTAATGAAAAACTGTTTTTT | CASRDTGFITNEKLFF
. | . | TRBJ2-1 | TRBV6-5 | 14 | TGTGCCAGCAGCCCGGGACTGAACTACAATGAGCAGTTCTTC | CASSPGLNYNEQFF
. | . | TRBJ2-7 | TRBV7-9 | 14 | TGTGCCAGCAGCTTAACGGAGGTAGGGTACGAGCAGTACTTC | CASSLTEVGYEQYF
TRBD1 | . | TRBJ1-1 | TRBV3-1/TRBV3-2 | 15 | TGTGCCAGCGGGACACCGGGACAGAAGAACACTGAAGCTTTCTTT | CASGTPGQKNTEAFF
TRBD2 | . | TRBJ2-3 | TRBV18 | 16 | TGTGCCAGCTCACCACCTTCTAGCGGGAGCACAGATACGCAGTATTTT | CASSPPSSGSTDTQYF
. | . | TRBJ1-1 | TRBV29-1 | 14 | TGCAGCGTCGGGACTTCACTGGTACACACTGAAGCTTTCTTT | CSVGTSLVHTEAFF
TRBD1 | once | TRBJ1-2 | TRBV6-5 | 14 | TGTGCCAGCAGGGACAGGGGCGCGGCCTCTGGCTACACCTTC | CASRDRGAASGYTF
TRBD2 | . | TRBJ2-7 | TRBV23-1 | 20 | TGCGCCAGCAGTCAATCGGGGTACCTAGCGGGAGGACCTTTCTCCTACGAGCAGTACTTC | CASSQSGYLAGGPFSYEQYF
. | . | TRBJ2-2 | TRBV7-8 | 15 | TGTGCCAGCAGCTTCCAGGGATCGAACACCGGGGAGCTGTTTTTT | CASSFQGSNTGELFF
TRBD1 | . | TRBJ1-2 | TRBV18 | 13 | TGTGCCAGCTCAAACACAGGGGTTTTAGGCTACACCTTC | CASSNTGVLGYTF
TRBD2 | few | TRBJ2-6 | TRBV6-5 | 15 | TGTGCCAGCAGGGCGGGAGGCTCTGGGGCCAACGTCCTGACTTTC | CASRAGGSGANVLTF
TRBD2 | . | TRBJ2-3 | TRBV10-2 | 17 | TGCGCCAGCAGTCGCCGGACTAGCGGGAGTGTCACAGATACGCAGTATTTT | CASSRRTSGSVTDTQYF
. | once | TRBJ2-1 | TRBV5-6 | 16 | TGTGCCAGCAGCAGAGTAGGGGGAATGTCCTACAATGAGCAGTTCTTC | CASSRVGGMSYNEQFF
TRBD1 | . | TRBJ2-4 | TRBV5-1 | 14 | TGCGCCAGCAGCCGACAGGGGGGGTTAGACATTCAGTACTTC | CASSRQGGLDIQYF
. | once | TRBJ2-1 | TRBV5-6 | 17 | TGTGCCAGCAGCTCGGACATAAGGGGGAGCTCCTACAATGAGCAGTTCTTC | CASSSDIRGSSYNEQFF
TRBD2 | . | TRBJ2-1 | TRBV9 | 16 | TGTGCCAGCAGCGGTAGCGGGAGGAACTACTACAATGAGCAGTTCTTC | CASSGSGRNYYNEQFF
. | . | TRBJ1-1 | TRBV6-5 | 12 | TGTGCCAGCCGGGAGGGGACCACTGAAGCTTTCTTT | CASREGTTEAFF
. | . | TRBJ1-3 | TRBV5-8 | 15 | TGTGCCAGCAGCTTTGGTTTGACGGGAGGAAACACCATATATTTT | CASSFGLTGGNTIYF
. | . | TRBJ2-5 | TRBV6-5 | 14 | TGTGCCAGCAGCGGAACAGTTCTACAAGAGACCCAGTACTTC | CASSGTVLQETQYF
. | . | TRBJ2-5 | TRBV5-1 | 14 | TGCGCCAGCAGCTTGGTTGGACTCGAAGAGACCCAGTACTTC | CASSLVGLEETQYF
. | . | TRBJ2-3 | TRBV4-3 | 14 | TGCGCCAGCAGCCAAGAGAGTAGAGCAGATACGCAGTATTTT | CASSQESRADTQYF
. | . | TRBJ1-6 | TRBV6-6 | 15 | TGTGCCAGCAGACCTCAGGGGATCGATAATTCACCCCTCCACTTT | CASRPQGIDNSPLHF
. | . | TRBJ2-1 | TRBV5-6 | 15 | TGTGCCAGCAGCCTGGGGGGACAGAACTACAATGAGCAGTTCTTC | CASSLGGQNYNEQFF
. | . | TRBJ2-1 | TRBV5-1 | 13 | TGCGCCAGCAGCTTGGTTTCGGGCAATGAGCAGTTCTTC | CASSLVSGNEQFF
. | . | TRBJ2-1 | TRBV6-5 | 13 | TGTGCCAGCAGTTATGGAGGTTTCGGTGAGCAGTTCTTC | CASSYGGFGEQFF
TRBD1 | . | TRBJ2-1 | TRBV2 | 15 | TGTGCCAGCAGTGAAGAATCGCCAGGGGGCAATGAGCAGTTCTTC | CASSEESPGGNEQFF
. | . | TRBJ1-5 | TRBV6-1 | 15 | TGTGCCAGCAGTGAAGGAGGCCAGGGGAGACAGCCCCAGCATTTT | CASSEGGQGRQPQHF
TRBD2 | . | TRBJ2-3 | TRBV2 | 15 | TGTGCCAGCTCTCGGCGGGAGCTAGGCACAGATACGCAGTATTTT | CASSRRELGTDTQYF
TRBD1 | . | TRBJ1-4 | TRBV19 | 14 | TGTGCCAGTAGTAGGACAGGACCTGGAGAAAAACTGTTTTTT | CASSRTGPGEKLFF
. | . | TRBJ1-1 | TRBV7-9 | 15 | TGTGCCAGCAGCTCTCACAGGGAGCCGAGCACTGAAGCTTTCTTT | CASSSHREPSTEAFF
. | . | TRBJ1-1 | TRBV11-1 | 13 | TGTGCCAGCAGCTTAGACAGGCCTACTGAAGCTTTTTTT | CASSLDRPTEAFF
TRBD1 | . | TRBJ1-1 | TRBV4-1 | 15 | TGCGCCAGCAGCCAAATCGGGACAGCCAACACTGAAGCTTTCTTT | CASSQIGTANTEAFF
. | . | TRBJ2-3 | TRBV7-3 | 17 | TGTGCCAGCAGCTCCTTACCACAGGGCACTAGCACAGATACGCAGTATTTT | CASSSLPQGTSTDTQYF
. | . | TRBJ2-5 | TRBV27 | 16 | TGTGCCAGCAGTTTATTCTGGGGGCGAACGGGGGAGACCCAGTACTTC | CASSLFWGRTGETQYF
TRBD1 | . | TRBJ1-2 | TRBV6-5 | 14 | TGTGCCAGCAGCAGATTAGGAGGGGGCGGTGGCTACACCTTC | CASSRLGGGGGYTF
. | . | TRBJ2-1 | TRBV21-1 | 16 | TGTGCCAGCACCTACGGGCGGGACAGGGGAAATAATGAGCAGTTCTTC | CASTYGRDRGNNEQFF
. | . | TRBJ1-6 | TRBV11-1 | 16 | TGTGCCAGCAGCTTAGATGAGACAGCGCGTAATTCACCCCTCCACTTT | CASSLDETARNSPLHF
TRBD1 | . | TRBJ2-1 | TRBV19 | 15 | TGTGCCAGTAGTTTTGACAGGGCTTACTACAATGAGCAGTTCTTC | CASSFDRAYYNEQFF
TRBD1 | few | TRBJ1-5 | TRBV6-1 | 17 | TGTGCCAGCAGGGAACGACAGGGTGCGCCGAGGCTGTCGCCCCAGCATTTT | CASRERQGAPRLSPQHF
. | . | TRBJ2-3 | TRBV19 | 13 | TGTGCCAGTAGCGAAACAAGGGGGGGGACGCAGTATTTT | CASSETRGGTQYF
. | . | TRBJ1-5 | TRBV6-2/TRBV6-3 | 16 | TGTGCCAGCAGTTACTCGGCGGGGGAGGGCATTCAGCCCCAGCATTTT | CASSYSAGEGIQPQHF
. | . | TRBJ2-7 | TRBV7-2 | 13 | TGTGCCAGCAGCTTGGGGAGGTCCTACGAGCAGTACTTC | CASSLGRSYEQYF
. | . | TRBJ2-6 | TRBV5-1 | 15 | TGCGCCAGCAGCTTAACAGTCTCTGGGGCCAACGTCCTGACTTTC | CASSLTVSGANVLTF
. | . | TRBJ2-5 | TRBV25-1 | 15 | TGTGCCAGCAGTGAACCCATGGGCCGCCGGGAGACCCAGTACTTC | CASSEPMGRRETQYF
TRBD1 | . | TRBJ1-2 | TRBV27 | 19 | TGTGCCAGCAGAACAGATTCCGGGACAGGGGGTGTAAGGTACTATGGCTACACCTTC | CASRTDSGTGGVRYYGYTF
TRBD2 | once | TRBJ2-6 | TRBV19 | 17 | TGTGCCAGTAGGATGGGAGGGGAAGTCTCTGGGGCCAACGTCCTGACTTTC | CASRMGGEVSGANVLTF